This T cell receptor (beta chain) was sequenced during a study of blood T cell repertoires in COVID-19. Source study methods: For nucleated cells, counts were estimated from reference gene primer amplification. Clones were sequenced by immunoSEQ multiplex PCR, and TCRdb holds only the in-frame ones, with some missing. V, J and clone size reflect that table, while D and trimming were determined from the DNA. The table shows hundreds of thousands of clones, with about nine tenths occurring only once. Trimming took 5 bases from V and 2 from J, leaving 18 bases between them. CDR3 size: 16 residues. CDR1 MGHDK and CDR2 SYGVNS come from the germline V gene.

This clonotype was sampled from a woman aged 18-30 years with acute or convalescent COVID-19. The J gene is TRBJ1-2, the V gene TRBV25-1; D might be TRBD1 (6 bases). Specimen: peripheral blood. This chain's CDR3 is CASSNLGTPGNYGYTF. CDR3 nucleotides: TGTGCCAGCAGTAACCTTGGGACACCCGGCAACTATGGCTACACCTTC.